The T cell receptor (beta chain) under discussion was sequenced for a study of beta chain features in type 1 diabetes. Whole-study context: Analysis included about 110 million sorted cells drawn from all samples. General study points: Moderately but significantly shorter TCRB CDR3s were found in Type 1 diabetes patients in all four CD4+ subsets.

The germline gives CDR1 SQVTM, CDR2 ANQGSEA. This CDR3 has 13 residues. Germline trimming cut 3 bases from V and 2 bases from J; bases unmatched to any gene: 0. Stem cell-like memory, regulatory, central memory and naive CD4+ cells were sorted via CD45RO/CCR7/CD25/CD127/CD95/CD27. Expressed TCRB transcripts got sequenced, as all isolated RNA was reverse transcribed. TCRdb's copy holds only in-frame clones and misses some; the assay was immunoSEQ multiplex PCR. This repertoire shows around 46,000 clones, 35% to 55% found once; its top ten account for around 0.13%. This clone was seen only a few times. Its specificity is unknown.

Material: stem cell memory CD4+ T cells from blood. The chain is built from TRBV29-1 and TRBJ2-7; 11 bases agree with TRBD1. The TCR comes from a young man with type 1 diabetes. The CDR3 sequence: CSVEGQGAYEQYF. For the CDR3, the DNA is TGCAGCGTTGAGGGACAGGGGGCCTACGAGCAGTACTTC.